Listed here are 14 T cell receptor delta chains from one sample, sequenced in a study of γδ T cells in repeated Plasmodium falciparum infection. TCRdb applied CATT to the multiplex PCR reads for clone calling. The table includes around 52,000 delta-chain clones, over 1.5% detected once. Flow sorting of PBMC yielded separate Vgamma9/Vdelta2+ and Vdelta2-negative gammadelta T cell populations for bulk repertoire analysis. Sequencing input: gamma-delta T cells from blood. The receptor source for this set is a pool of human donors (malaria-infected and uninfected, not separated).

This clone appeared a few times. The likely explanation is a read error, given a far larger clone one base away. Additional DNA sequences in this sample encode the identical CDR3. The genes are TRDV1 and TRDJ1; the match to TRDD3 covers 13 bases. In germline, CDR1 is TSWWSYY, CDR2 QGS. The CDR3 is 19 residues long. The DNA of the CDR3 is TGTGCTCTCAATCACAAGGCAAACTGGGGGATACGGCCCACCGATAAACTTATCTTT. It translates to CALNHKANWGIRPTDKLIF.

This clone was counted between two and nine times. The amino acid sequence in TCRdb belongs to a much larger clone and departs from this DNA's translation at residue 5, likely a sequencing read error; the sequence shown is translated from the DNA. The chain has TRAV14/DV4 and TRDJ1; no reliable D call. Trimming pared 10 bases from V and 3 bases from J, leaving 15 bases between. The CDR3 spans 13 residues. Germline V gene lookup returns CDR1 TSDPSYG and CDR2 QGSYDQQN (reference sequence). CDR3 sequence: CATLTRVADKLIF. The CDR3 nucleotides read TGTGCAACCCTTACCCGGGTAGCCGATAAACTCATCTTT.

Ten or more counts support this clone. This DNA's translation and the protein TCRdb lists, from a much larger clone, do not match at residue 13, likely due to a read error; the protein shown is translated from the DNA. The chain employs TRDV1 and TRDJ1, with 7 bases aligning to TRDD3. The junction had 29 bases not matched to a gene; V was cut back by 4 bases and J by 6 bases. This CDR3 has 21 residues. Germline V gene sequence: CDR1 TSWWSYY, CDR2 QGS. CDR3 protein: CALGAFPSKVGGHRYAYKLIF. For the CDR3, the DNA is TGTGCTCTTGGGGCATTTCCTTCGAAGGTTGGGGGACACAGGTACGCCTATAAACTCATCTTT.

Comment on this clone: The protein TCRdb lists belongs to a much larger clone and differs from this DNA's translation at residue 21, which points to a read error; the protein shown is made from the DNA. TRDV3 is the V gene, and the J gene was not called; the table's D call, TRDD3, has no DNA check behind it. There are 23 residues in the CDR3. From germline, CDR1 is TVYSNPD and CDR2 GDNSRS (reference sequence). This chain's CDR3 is CAFRGVRSGLQGGGLLYTDKHIF. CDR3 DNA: TGTGCCTTTAGAGGGGTTAGGTCGGGCCTACAGGGTGGGGGATTACTGTACACCGATAAACACATCTTT.

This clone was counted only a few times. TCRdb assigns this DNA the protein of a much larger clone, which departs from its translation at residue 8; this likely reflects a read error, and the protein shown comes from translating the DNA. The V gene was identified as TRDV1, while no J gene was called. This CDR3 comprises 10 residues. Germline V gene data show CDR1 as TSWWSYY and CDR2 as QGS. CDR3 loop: CALGKAKHIF. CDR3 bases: TGTGCTCTTGGGAAGGCCAAACACATCTTT.

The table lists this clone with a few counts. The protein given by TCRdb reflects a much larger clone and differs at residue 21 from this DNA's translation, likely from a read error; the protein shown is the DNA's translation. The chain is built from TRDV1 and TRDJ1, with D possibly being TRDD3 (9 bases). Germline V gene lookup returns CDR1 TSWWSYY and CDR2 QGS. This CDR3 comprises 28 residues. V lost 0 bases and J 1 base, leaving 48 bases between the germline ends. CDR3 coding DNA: TGTGCTCTTGGGGAACTAGGGGGTCGGGTCTTCTTTCGGGCTTCCTACGAGCTGGGGGATCTTCGCACCGATAAACTCATCTTT. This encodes CALGELGGRVFFRASYELGDLRTDKLIF.

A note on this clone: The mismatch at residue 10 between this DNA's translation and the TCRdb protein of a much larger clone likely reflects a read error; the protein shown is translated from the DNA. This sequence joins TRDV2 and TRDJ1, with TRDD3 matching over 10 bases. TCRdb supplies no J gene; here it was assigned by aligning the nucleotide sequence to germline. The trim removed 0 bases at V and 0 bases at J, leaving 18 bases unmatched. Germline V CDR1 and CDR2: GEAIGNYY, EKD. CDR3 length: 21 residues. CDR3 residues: CACDTVTGGCAERKDTDKLIF. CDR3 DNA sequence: TGTGCCTGTGACACCGTTACTGGGGGATGCGCCGAGCGGAAGGACACCGATAAACTCATCTTT.

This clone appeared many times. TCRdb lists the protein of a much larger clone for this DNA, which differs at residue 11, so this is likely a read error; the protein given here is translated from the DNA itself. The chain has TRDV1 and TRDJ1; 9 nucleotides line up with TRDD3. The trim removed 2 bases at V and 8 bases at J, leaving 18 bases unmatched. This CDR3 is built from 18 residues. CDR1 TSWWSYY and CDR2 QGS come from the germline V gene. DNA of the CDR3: TGTGCTCTTGGGGAAGTGGCGCCCCTCACTCCACTGGGGGAGAAACTCATCTTT. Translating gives CALGEVAPLTPLGEKLIF.

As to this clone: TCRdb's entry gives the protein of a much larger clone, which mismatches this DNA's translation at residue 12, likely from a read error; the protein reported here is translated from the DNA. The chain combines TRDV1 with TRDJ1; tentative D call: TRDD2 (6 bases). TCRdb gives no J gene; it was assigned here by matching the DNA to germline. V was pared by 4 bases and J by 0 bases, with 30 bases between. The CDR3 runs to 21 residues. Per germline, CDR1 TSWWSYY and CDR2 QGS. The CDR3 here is CALGAPGNLPYTGVYTDKLIF. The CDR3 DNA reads TGTGCTCTTGGGGCCCCGGGGAACCTTCCGTATACGGGAGTGTACACCGATAAACTCATCTTT.

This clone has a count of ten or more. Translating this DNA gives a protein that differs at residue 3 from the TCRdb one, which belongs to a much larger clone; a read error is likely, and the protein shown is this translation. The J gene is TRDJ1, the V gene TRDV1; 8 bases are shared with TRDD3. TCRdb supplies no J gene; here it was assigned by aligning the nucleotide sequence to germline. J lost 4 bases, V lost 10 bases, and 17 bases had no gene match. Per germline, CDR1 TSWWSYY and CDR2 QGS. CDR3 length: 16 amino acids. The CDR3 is CAPGRATLGDNDKLIF. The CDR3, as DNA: TGTGCTCCTGGTAGGGCTACTCTGGGGGACAACGATAAACTCATCTTT.

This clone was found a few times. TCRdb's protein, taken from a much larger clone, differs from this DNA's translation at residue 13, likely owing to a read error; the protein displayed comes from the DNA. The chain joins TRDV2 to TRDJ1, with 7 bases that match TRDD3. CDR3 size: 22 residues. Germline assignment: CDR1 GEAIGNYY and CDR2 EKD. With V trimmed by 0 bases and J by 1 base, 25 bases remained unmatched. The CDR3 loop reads CACDTINPSVLGKGPLTDKLIF. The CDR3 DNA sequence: TGTGCCTGTGACACCATTAACCCCTCCGTACTGGGGAAAGGTCCGCTCACCGATAAACTCATCTTT.

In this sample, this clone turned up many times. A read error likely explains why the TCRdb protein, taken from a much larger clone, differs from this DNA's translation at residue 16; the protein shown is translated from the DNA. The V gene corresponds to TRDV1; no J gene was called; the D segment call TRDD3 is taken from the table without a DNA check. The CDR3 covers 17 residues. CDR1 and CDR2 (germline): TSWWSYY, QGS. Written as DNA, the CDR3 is TGTGCTCTTGGGGACGTCCCTGGGGGTTTGTACACCGATAAACTCACCTTT. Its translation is CALGDVPGGLYTDKLTF.

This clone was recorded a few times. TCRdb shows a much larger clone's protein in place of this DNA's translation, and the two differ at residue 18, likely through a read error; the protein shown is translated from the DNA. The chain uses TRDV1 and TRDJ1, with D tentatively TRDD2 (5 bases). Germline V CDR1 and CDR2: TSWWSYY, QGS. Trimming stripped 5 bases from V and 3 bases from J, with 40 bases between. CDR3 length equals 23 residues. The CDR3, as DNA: TGTGCTCTTGGGTCGTTCCTCAGGGTGGCCGGGGTTCGTTTCTACACACTCCCCGATAAACTCATCTTT. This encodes CALGSFLRVAGVRFYTLPDKLIF.

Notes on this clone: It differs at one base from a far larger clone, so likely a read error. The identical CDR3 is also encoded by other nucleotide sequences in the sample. The CDR3 bases are TGTGCTCTTGGGGAAAAATGGCCGAGTCTATTCTGGGGGTACGGGTCCGATAAACTCATCTTT. Translating it yields CALGEKWPSLFWGYGSDKLIF. V is TRDV1 and J is TRDJ1, with 7 bases fitting TRDD3. The J gene, not given by TCRdb, was assigned here from a germline match of the nucleotide sequence. The CDR3 contains 21 residues. Germline V gene data show CDR1 as TSWWSYY and CDR2 as QGS. V was pared by 2 bases and J by 3 bases, with 24 bases of the junction left unmatched.